These T cell receptor beta chains were read from a single sample in a study of T cells in Graves' hyperthyroidism and ophthalmopathy. TCRdb passed the multiplex PCR reads through MiXCR, listing each CDR3 protein once. This table has a few hundred thousand distinct CDR3 sequences, 15% appearing once. Sample: blood. These receptors were taken from a woman aged 55-75 years with Graves' ophthalmopathy. Each CDR3 is given with its conserved first and last residue. A D gene is named only where the DNA matches it firmly. Size values are once, few and many counts, or a class for expanded clones, and some rows have none.

TRBD1 . TRBJ2-1 TRBV5-1 TGCGCCAGCAGCTTGGACCCGGGGACAGGGTCCAATGAGCAGTTCTTC CASSLDPGTGSNEQFF
TRBD1 . TRBJ2-7 TRBV29-1 TGCAGCGCCCAATCGACAGGGGCCGGCGAGCAGTACTTC CSAQSTGAGEQYF
TRBD1 few TRBJ2-1 TRBV27 TGTGCCAGCAGTCCCGGGTGGGGGGTGGGACAGGACAATGAGCAGTTCTTC CASSPGWGVGQDNEQFF
. many TRBJ2-3 TRBV28 TGTGCCAGCAGTTTACCGTTCTCGGGCGGGAGCACAGATACGCAGTATTTT CASSLPFSGGSTDTQYF
TRBD1 many TRBJ2-7 TRBV12-3/TRBV12-4 TGTGCCAGCAGTACCCGGGACAGGGGAACCTACGAGCAGTACTTC CASSTRDRGTYEQYF
. . TRBJ2-4 TRBV20-1 TGCAGTGCTAGAGATTTTCGATCCCACAAAAACATTCAGTACTTC CSARDFRSHKNIQYF
. many TRBJ1-1 TRBV15 TGTGCCACCAGCAGAGAGGGCAGCCTGAACACTGAAGCTTTCTTT CATSREGSLNTEAFF
. few TRBJ1-1 TRBV7-9 TGTGCCAGCAGCATATCAGGGGACACTGAAGCTTTCTTT CASSISGDTEAFF
. few TRBJ1-5 TRBV2 TGTGCCAGCAGTGGCCCAAGCTTCGCACCTCAGCATTTT CASSGPSFAPQHF
. . TRBJ2-2 TRBV5-8 TGTGCCAGCAGCTTGGAGGCGAACACCGGGGAGCTGTTTTTT CASSLEANTGELFF
TRBD2 many TRBJ2-1 TRBV28 TGTGCCAGCAGTTTGAGCGGGAGGGCCCATGAGCAGTTCTTC CASSLSGRAHEQFF
TRBD2 few TRBJ2-2 TRBV11-3 TGTGCCAGCAGCTTCCAGACTAGCGGGAGGGCCCCCACCGGGGAGCTGTTTTTT CASSFQTSGRAPTGELFF
. many TRBJ1-2 TRBV18 TGTGCCAGCTCACCAGGGGGGGAGTATGGCTACACCTTC CASSPGGEYGYTF
. few TRBJ1-1 TRBV20-1 TGCAGTGCTAGAGCAACGATTGAAGCTTTCTTT CSARATIEAFF
. many TRBJ2-7 TRBV15 TGTGCCACCAGCAGATATACAGGGGGGGGAGACGAGCAGTACTTC CATSRYTGGGDEQYF
. . TRBJ2-7 TRBV28 TGTGCCAGCGGATTAGGGTTCAGGGGCTACGAGCAGTACTTC CASGLGFRGYEQYF
. . TRBJ1-1 TRBV28 TGTGCCAGCAGTTTGACGGTAGTGACTGAAGCTTTCTTT CASSLTVVTEAFF
. . TRBJ1-1 TRBV25-1 TGTGCCAGCAGTGAATATTTTCCCCTGGGAGGTGAAGCTTTCTTT CASSEYFPLGGEAFF
TRBD1 many TRBJ2-5 TRBV2 TGTGCCAGCAGTTCACAGGGGCAGGTGGGAGAGACCCAGTACTTC CASSSQGQVGETQYF
. many TRBJ2-5 TRBV4-1 TGCGCCAGCAGCCTCCAAAATACGGGACAACAAGAGACCCAGTACTTC CASSLQNTGQQETQYF
TRBD2 many TRBJ2-7 TRBV27 TGTGCCAGCAGTTCGACTAGCGGGAGAGTCCACGAGCAGTACTTC CASSSTSGRVHEQYF
. . TRBJ2-3 TRBV7-9 TGTGCCAGCAGCCCCGGACAGATTAGCGCAGATACGCAGTATTTT CASSPGQISADTQYF
TRBD1 . TRBJ2-1 TRBV24-1 TGTGCCGCCAGTGATTTGGACAGGGACAATGAGCAGTTCTTC CAASDLDRDNEQFF
TRBD2 many TRBJ2-2 TRBV5-1 TGCGCCAGTGGACTAGTGATGTCCGGGGAGCTGTTTTTT CASGLVMSGELFF
. many TRBJ2-7 TRBV2 TGTGCCAGCAGGATATTAGCAGGCGAGCAGTACTTC CASRILAGEQYF
. . TRBJ1-1 TRBV6-1 TGTGCCAGCAGGGCGGGGCGAGACACTGAAGCTTTCTTT CASRAGRDTEAFF
TRBD2 few TRBJ2-4 TRBV5-6 TGTGCCAGCAGCTTGGGGACTAGCGAAATCCACATTCAGTACTTC CASSLGTSEIHIQYF